A single TCR beta chain is shown here with its context. Its antigen is still unknown. This sample is part of a study of shared clonotypes between healthy human individuals. Study context: Each donor contributed plates that comprised three CD4 naive, three CD4 memory, two CD8 naive and one CD8 memory.

Study results and caveats: Few donors restricted represented genetic and exposure-history diversity. The authors sampled blood alone, and tissue repertoires likely differ.

The CDR3 is 13 residues long. CDR1 and CDR2 from the germline V gene are LGHNA and YNFKEQ. The V end was cut by 4 bases, the J end by 4 bases, with 8 bases between. Sequenced by immunoSEQ multiplex PCR; TCRdb stores in-frame clones only, minus some. Seen here are 2 million to 3 million clones, approximately 94% observed once, and the top ten hold more than 0.35%. The source of this sequence is a man in his late teens or twenties in good health. Some clones in this sample may be carry-over from other donors' samples. This sequence joins TRBV4-2 and TRBJ1-5, with D unclear. The sample taken for sequencing was naive CD4+ T cells from PBMCs. Regarding subset: CD45RA+ positively selected. The CDR3 loop reads CASSPDLNQPQHF. CDR3 nucleotides: TGTGCCAGCAGCCCCGACTTAAATCAGCCCCAGCATTTT.